The 27 T cell receptor beta chains reported below all come from one sample, sequenced in a study of metastatic and nonmetastatic thyroid tumors. Thyroid surgery was preceded by no treatment in any patient. Using MiXCR, TCRdb re-called clones from the PCR reads. This sample has around 45,000 clones, with 4% to 5% found just once. The sequenced sample was blood. The receptor source for this set is a female donor with papillary thyroid cancer or a benign thyroid nodule (not recorded which). Some clones in this sample may be carry-over from other donors' samples.

Concerning this clone itself: Given a much more abundant clone one base away, this may be a read error. This sequence joins TRBV12-3 or TRBV12-4 and TRBJ2-1; 11 bases match TRBD2. CDR3 size: 18 residues. The V gene end was trimmed by 6 bases and the J gene end by 8 bases; junction bases not matched to a gene: 18. The CDR3 spells CASSLKGLAVGLRHEQFF. The CDR3 nucleotides read TGTGCCAGCAGCCTTAAGGGACTAGCGGTAGGGCTAAGGCATGAGCAGTTCTTC.

Worth noting for this clone: The junction shows a germline mismatch at one end, possibly a read error. This CDR3 is also generated by other DNA sequences in the sample. The chain has TRBV6-5 and TRBJ1-4, with D uncertain. CDR3 length equals 14 residues. Germline-derived CDR1 and CDR2 are MNHEY and SVGAGI. CDR3 bases: TGTGCCAGCAGTGACTCCCGTGGGCATGAAAAACTGTTTTTT. Translating gives CASSDSRGHEKLFF.

This clone was counted ten times or more. The chain couples TRBV3-1 to TRBJ2-5; 8 nucleotides line up with TRBD1. Germline CDR1 reads LGHDT; CDR2 reads YNNKEL (reference sequence). With V trimmed by 3 bases and J by 2 bases, 5 bases remained unmatched. This CDR3 contains 15 residues. In DNA form, the CDR3 reads TGTGCCAGCAGCCACCTGGACAGGGCTCAAGAGACCCAGTACTTC. Translating it yields CASSHLDRAQETQYF.

This clone was counted ten times or more. This chain links TRBV11-3 with TRBJ2-7, with 7 bases lining up with TRBD1. From germline, CDR1 is SGHNT and CDR2 YENEEA. The CDR3 is 15 amino acids. J gave up 4 bases and V 6 bases, and 12 bases lay outside the gene matches. This chain's CDR3 is CASSPITGTVYEQYF. The CDR3 nucleotides are TGTGCCAGCAGTCCAATCACCGGGACAGTATACGAGCAGTACTTC. Full variable domain (missing parts from reference TRBV11-3 and TRBJ2-7): EAGVVQSPRYKIIEKKQPVAFWCNPISGHNTLYWYLQNLGQGPELLIRYENEEAVDDSQLPKDRFSAERLKGVDSTLKIQPAELGDSAVYLCASSPITGTVYEQYFGPGTRLTVT.

At least ten counts were recorded for this clone. The chain uses TRBV7-3 and TRBJ2-5; 9 bases map to TRBD1. Trimming at V came to 4 bases and at J to 2 bases, leaving 5 bases not matched to a gene. Germline V gene data show CDR1 as SGHTA and CDR2 as FQGTGA. CDR3 size: 15 residues. For the CDR3, the DNA is TGTGCCAGCAGCTCCGGGACAGGGCTGCAAGAGACCCAGTACTTC. Translating gives CASSSGTGLQETQYF.

A note on this clone: A much larger clonotype is one base distant, so this may be a read error. V usage is TRBV10-3 and J usage is TRBJ2-3, with 8 nucleotides matching TRBD2. Trimming took 4 bases from V and 13 from J; bases not matched to a gene: 7. This CDR3 region has 12 residues. Germline CDR1 ENHRY, CDR2 SYGVKD. CDR3 sequence: CAISGSTSDEYF. Written as DNA, the CDR3 is TGTGCCATCAGTGGGTCGACTAGCGACGAGTATTTT.

The chain recombines TRBV4-1 with TRBJ1-4; the match to TRBD1 covers 7 bases. This CDR3 contains 14 residues. Germline V CDR1 and CDR2: MGHRA, YSYEKL. J was trimmed by 8 bases and V by 1 base; bases with no gene match: 4. CDR3 protein: CASSQVDREEKLFF. The CDR3 region has the DNA TGCGCCAGCAGCCAAGTTGACAGGGAAGAAAAACTGTTTTTT.

This clone occurred many times. A much larger clone lies a single base off, so this may be a read error. V and J are TRBV6-1 and TRBJ1-4; D remains ambiguous. This CDR3 has 14 amino acids. Germline V gene sequence: CDR1 MNHNS, CDR2 SASEGT. CDR3 bases: TGTGCCTGCAGTGAAGGCGGAGGTAATGAAAAACTGTTTTTT. Translated: CACSEGGGNEKLFF.

In its sample, this clone was seen many times. The chain has TRBV5-6 and TRBJ1-2; no clear D. The germline V gene has CDR1 SGHDT and CDR2 YYEEEE. The CDR3 totals 15 residues. The germline V and J ends were trimmed by 2 bases and 7 bases, with 18 bases remaining between them. The CDR3 DNA is TGTGCCAGCAGCTTTCTTGACCAGGACGCAGGTGGCTACACCTTC. Translated, it gives CASSFLDQDAGGYTF.

The chain couples TRBV4-2 to TRBJ2-1, with no clear D. This CDR3 has 15 amino acids. The germline V and J ends were trimmed by 0 bases and 0 bases, with 6 bases remaining between them. Germline V CDR1 and CDR2: LGHNA, YNFKEQ. CDR3 nucleotides: TGTGCCAGCAGCCAAGATAGCCGCTCCTACAATGAGCAGTTCTTC. Amino acids: CASSQDSRSYNEQFF.

This clone has a count of ten or more. This chain uses TRBV6-1 with TRBJ1-4; tentative D call: TRBD1 (5 bases). This CDR3 is built from 14 residues. CDR1 is MNHNS, CDR2 SASEGT, per germline. Trimming removed 2 bases from V and 8 bases from J, with 12 bases in between. CDR3 protein: CASSETQGFEKLFF. DNA of the CDR3: TGTGCCAGCAGTGAAACGCAGGGCTTCGAAAAACTGTTTTTT.

This clone was seen at least ten times. Additional DNA sequences in this sample encode the identical CDR3. The chain recombines TRBV5-1 with TRBJ1-1, with D uncertain. This CDR3 is 13 amino acids long. V was pared by 0 bases and J by 7 bases, with 10 bases between. Germline assignment: CDR1 SGHRS and CDR2 YFSETQ. The CDR3 region has the DNA TGCGCCAGCAGCTTGGGGGCAGACCTTGAAGCTTTCTTT. It encodes CASSLGADLEAFF. Combining the CDR3 with reference TRBV5-1 and TRBJ1-1 gives the whole variable domain KAGVTQTPRYLIKTRGQQVTLSCSPISGHRSVSWYQQTPGQGLQFLFEYFSETQRNKGNFPGRFSGRQFSNSRSEMNVSTLELGDSALYLCASSLGADLEAFFGQGTRLTVV.

Turning to this clone: This specimen includes other DNA sequences encoding the same CDR3. The chain employs TRBV24-1 and TRBJ2-7; possibly TRBD2 for D (5 bases). V lost 0 bases, J lost 4 bases, and 18 bases lay in between. Per the germline V gene, CDR1 is KGHDR and CDR2 is SFDVKD. The CDR3 is 17 residues long. The CDR3 bases are TGTGCCACCAGTGATTTGGGAGGCCGAAGCGGTACATACGAGCAGTACTTC. It translates to CATSDLGGRSGTYEQYF.

At least ten counts were recorded for this clone. The V gene is TRBV2, the J gene TRBJ2-7; D gene ambiguous. The CDR3 covers 13 residues. Per the germline V gene, CDR1 is SNHLY and CDR2 is FYNNEI. The V and J ends lost 6 bases and 1 base respectively, with 10 bases between them. DNA for the CDR3: TGTGCCAGCAGCGTCGAGAGATCCTACGAGCAGTACTTC. Translation gives CASSVERSYEQYF.

The chain employs TRBV6-1 and TRBJ1-2; D uncertain. Trimming removed 6 bases from V and 2 bases from J, with 13 bases in between. The CDR3 spans 14 residues. Germline CDR1 and CDR2: MNHNS and SASEGT. The CDR3 is CASSLQDLNYGYTF. The CDR3 DNA sequence: TGTGCCAGCAGCCTTCAAGACTTGAACTATGGCTACACCTTC.

This clone was detected ten times or more. The chain uses TRBV10-3 and TRBJ1-1; tentative D call: TRBD1 (5 bases). The ends were cut back, 6 bases at V and 0 bases at J, with 8 bases in the middle. Germline CDR1 is ENHRY and CDR2 is SYGVKD. This CDR3 spans 13 amino acids. The CDR3 DNA reads as TGTGCCATCAGGGCAGGGATGAACACTGAAGCTTTCTTT. Residues: CAIRAGMNTEAFF.

This clone has at least ten counts. One junction end disagrees with the germline gene, perhaps due to a read error. This sample includes further DNA sequences coding for the same CDR3. The V gene is TRBV27, the J gene TRBJ2-7; 14 nucleotides match TRBD2. Germline CDR1 is MNHEY and CDR2 is SMNVEV (reference sequence). There are 17 residues in the CDR3. CDR3 loop: CASRRLGLAGVGYEQYF. The CDR3 DNA is TGCGCCAGCAGAAGACTGGGACTAGCGGGAGTAGGTTACGAGCAGTACTTC.

This clone has a handful of counts. This rearrangement joins TRBV19 to TRBJ2-2; D might be TRBD1 or TRBD2, each matching 5 bases. This CDR3 comprises 15 residues. The germline V gene has CDR1 LNHDA and CDR2 SQIVND (reference sequence). Trimming took off 2 bases at V and 0 bases at J, with 7 bases between the two ends. The CDR3 nucleotides are TGTGCCAGTAGTATATTGGGGGCGAACACCGGGGAGCTGTTTTTT. Protein sequence: CASSILGANTGELFF.

This clone was seen ten or more times. Other DNA sequences in this specimen translate into the identical CDR3. This chain connects TRBV12-3 or TRBV12-4 to TRBJ2-5; 8 positions agree with TRBD2. The CDR3 sequence is 16 residues long. Losses at the gene ends were 0 bases for V and 4 bases for J; bases not matched to a gene: 7. The CDR3 loop is CASSLAVAGYRETQYF. The CDR3 nucleotides are TGTGCCAGCAGTTTAGCAGTAGCGGGGTACAGAGAGACCCAGTACTTC.

This clone has a count of ten or more. V is TRBV11-2 and J is TRBJ2-7; D call uncertain. There are 15 residues in the CDR3. V was shortened by 0 bases and J by 0 bases, with 9 bases between the two germline ends. Germline V gene lookup returns CDR1 SGHAT and CDR2 FQNNGV. The CDR3 here is CASSLEGASSYEQYF. The CDR3 nucleotides are TGTGCCAGCAGCTTAGAAGGCGCGAGCTCCTACGAGCAGTACTTC.

The chain couples TRBV27 to TRBJ2-2; 8 bases fit TRBD2. The CDR3 spans 16 residues. The trim removed 7 bases at V and 8 bases at J, leaving 15 bases unmatched. Germline V gene lookup returns CDR1 MNHEY and CDR2 SMNVEV (reference sequence). The CDR3 loop is CASKSGSTIGEGELFF. DNA for the CDR3: TGTGCCAGCAAGAGCGGGAGCACAATAGGGGAAGGGGAGCTGTTTTTT.

This clone occurred many times. With a much larger clone just one base away, this may be a read error. The chain carries TRBV10-3 and TRBJ2-7, with D perhaps matching TRBD1 (6 bases). CDR3 length: 13 amino acids. Germline loops: CDR1 ENHRY, CDR2 SYGVKD. The CDR3 loop is CVIRPDSTYEQYF. CDR3 bases: TGTGTCATCAGGCCGGACAGTACCTACGAGCAGTACTTC.

This clone occurred many times. Since a much larger clone is just one base distant, this may be a read error. V and J are TRBV2 and TRBJ2-5; TRBD1 is a possible D gene (6 bases). The germline V gene has CDR1 SNHLY and CDR2 FYNNEI. The CDR3 has 13 residues. V lost 5 bases and J 5 bases, leaving 12 bases between the germline ends. The CDR3, as DNA: TGTGCCAGCAGTAGGGGGATTGAGGAGACCCAGTACTTC. The encoded protein is CASSRGIEETQYF.

V gene TRBV15 combines with J gene TRBJ1-5; D unclear. This CDR3 region has 18 residues. Germline CDR1 is LNHNV and CDR2 is YYDKDF (reference sequence). V was trimmed by 8 bases and J by 1 base, leaving 24 bases between them. The CDR3, as DNA: TGTGCCACCCGCCTCGGGGTGGACTCTCCCCCGAGCAATCAGCCCCAGCATTTT. It specifies CATRLGVDSPPSNQPQHF.

This clone was recorded many times. For the CDR3, the DNA is TGCAGCTGCTGGGCGGGAGATTCCTACGAGCAGTACTTC. Translated: CSCWAGDSYEQYF. The chain recombines TRBV29-1 with TRBJ2-7; 7 positions match TRBD2. CDR1 and CDR2 (germline): SQVTM, ANQGSEA. The CDR3 is 13 residues long. The V segment lost 8 bases and the J segment 1 base; nucleotides outside the gene matches: 8.

This clone has a count of ten or more. This sequence joins TRBV19 and TRBJ1-2; D not resolved. This CDR3 contains 15 residues. Per the germline V gene, CDR1 is LNHDA and CDR2 is SQIVND (reference sequence). Trimming cost V 2 bases and J 0 bases, with 10 bases left between them. The DNA for the CDR3 is TGTGCCAGTAGTATACACTCCGCAACTAACTATGGCTACACCTTC. Residues: CASSIHSATNYGYTF.

This clone was detected only a few times. The chain uses TRBV19 and TRBJ1-2; D gene unclear. V gave up 6 bases and J gave up 5 bases, with 16 bases separating them. Per the germline V gene, CDR1 is LNHDA and CDR2 is SQIVND (reference sequence). The CDR3 runs 14 residues. The CDR3 is CASRPPAVLYGYTF. The CDR3 nucleotides are TGTGCCAGTAGGCCCCCCGCGGTCCTGTATGGCTACACCTTC.